This T cell receptor (beta chain) was recorded in a study of shared clonotypes between healthy human individuals. CDR1 and CDR2 from the germline V gene are MNHEY and SVGAGI. This CDR3 spans 14 amino acids. In the original processing: ImmunoSEQ output lacked quality scores and full-length reads, limiting matched filtering. Profiling relied on immunoSEQ multiplex PCR, and the TCRdb table lists in-frame clones only, not all of them. V, J and clone size are those of that table, while D and trimming were read from the DNA. The sample lists fewer than 650,000 clones, 76% occurring once. For unsorted samples, genomic DNA was extracted from tens of millions of PBMCs.

This sequence was found in a woman between 40 and 50 years old in good health. Some clones in this sample may be carry-over from other donors' samples. This chain joins TRBV6-5 and TRBJ2-5, with TRBD2 as a possible D gene (5 bases). The J call is in doubt because the DNA end fits TRBJ2-7 better. Sequencing input: PBMCs. This CDR3 reads CASTGSVVPYEQYF. As DNA, the CDR3 is TGTGCCAGCACGGGGAGTGTTGTCCCCTACGAGCAGTACTTC.